These 10 T cell receptor beta chains were sequenced from one sample in a study of Graves' ophthalmopathy and Graves' hyperthyroidism. Using RNA transcripts, the TCR beta CDR3 regions were amplified. The first-round RT-PCR employed HTBI primers together with the Qiagen OneStep RT-PCR kit. A multiplex PCR was then performed as the second round. TCRdb processed the multiplex PCR reads anew with MiXCR; each CDR3 protein has one entry. The repertoire has around 470,000 distinct CDR3 sequences, approximately 14% of them found once; the top ten carry 8% to 10%. The sequenced sample was blood. The receptors shown here come from a woman in her thirties with Graves' ophthalmopathy.

The sample holds many counts of this clonotype. J is TRBJ1-3 and V is TRBV2; weak D call: TRBD1 (6 bases). Germline V gene sequence: CDR1 SNHLY, CDR2 FYNNEI. Trimming removed 6 bases at V and 3 bases at J, with 18 bases between. The CDR3 length is 16 residues. The CDR3 DNA sequence: TGTGCCAGCAGACTTGATACGGACAGCATTGGAAACACCATATATTTT. Its protein is CASRLDTDSIGNTIYF.

This clonotype was counted ten times or more. The CDR3 is CASSFKIAQGNYEQYF. The CDR3 nucleotides are TGTGCCAGCAGTTTTAAGATTGCTCAGGGGAACTACGAGCAGTACTTC. The rearrangement links TRBV28 to TRBJ2-7; TRBD1 might be the D (6 bases). V was trimmed by 3 bases and J by 3 bases, leaving 18 bases between them. The CDR3 length is 16 residues. From germline, CDR1 is MDHEN and CDR2 SYDVKM.

This clonotype was counted ten times or more. The gene calls are TRBV6-1 and TRBJ1-2, with TRBD1 matching 10 bases. CDR3 length: 14 residues. Trimming took 3 bases from V and 6 from J; bases not matched to a gene: 4. Germline V CDR1 and CDR2: MNHNS, SASEGT. The CDR3 DNA sequence: TGTGCCAGCAGTGATCCCGGGACAGGGGATGGCTACACCTTC. Translated, it gives CASSDPGTGDGYTF.

At least ten counts were recorded for this clonotype. The chain recombines TRBV20-1 with TRBJ2-7, with 11 bases that match TRBD2. V was pared by 0 bases and J by 2 bases, with 3 bases of the junction left unmatched. The CDR3 extends over 15 amino acids. Germline V gene sequence: CDR1 DFQATT, CDR2 SNEGSKA (reference sequence). The DNA for the CDR3 is TGCAGTGCTAGAGATGGGACTAGCGGCACCTACGAGCAGTACTTC. Residues: CSARDGTSGTYEQYF.

In DNA form, the CDR3 reads TGTGCCAGCACCAATCTCGACAGGGGCGAACTCTATGGCTACACCTTC. This encodes CASTNLDRGELYGYTF. J is TRBJ1-2 and V is TRBV5-6; TRBD1 matches 8 bases. Germline-derived CDR1 and CDR2 are SGHDT and YYEEEE. Trimming cost V 6 bases and J 4 bases; bases outside gene matches: 14. This CDR3 has 16 amino acids.

This clonotype was found many times. The J gene is TRBJ2-7, the V gene TRBV6-5; 8 bases map to TRBD1. Germline V gene lookup returns CDR1 MNHEY and CDR2 SVGAGI. The CDR3 runs 15 residues. V gave up 2 bases and J gave up 3 bases; unmatched junction bases: 6. The chain's CDR3 is CASSYATGDDYEQYF. The CDR3 DNA reads TGTGCCAGCAGTTACGCGACAGGGGACGACTACGAGCAGTACTTC.

This clonotype appeared many times. The chain combines TRBV2 with TRBJ1-5; 7 positions agree with TRBD1. Germline loops: CDR1 SNHLY, CDR2 FYNNEI. The CDR3 has 15 residues. V lost 6 bases, J lost 5 bases, and 10 bases stayed unmatched. CDR3 protein: CASSIIRQGDQPQHF. The DNA of the CDR3 is TGTGCCAGCAGCATAATTCGACAGGGCGATCAGCCCCAGCATTTT.

This clonotype came up many times. The V gene is TRBV20-1, the J gene TRBJ2-7; D not resolved. There are 12 residues in the CDR3. Looked up from germline, CDR1 is DFQATT and CDR2 is SNEGSKA (reference sequence). Trimming left V 3 bases short and J 4 bases short, with 10 bases between. The CDR3 DNA is TGCAGTGCTAGTACACAGACGTACGAGCAGTACTTC. Translating it yields CSASTQTYEQYF.

Many counts were recorded for this clonotype. The CDR3 here is CASSPQGPQIQHYSPLHF. DNA of the CDR3: TGTGCCAGCAGTCCTCAGGGACCTCAAATCCAACATTATTCACCCCTCCACTTT. V is TRBV27 and J is TRBJ1-6; possible D gene TRBD1, 5 bases. Trimming removed 5 bases from V and 8 bases from J, with 25 bases in between. The CDR3 runs to 18 residues. Germline V gene sequence: CDR1 MNHEY, CDR2 SMNVEV (reference sequence).

This clonotype appeared many times. V gene TRBV6-5 combines with J gene TRBJ2-5; D not resolved. V lost 2 bases and J lost 1, with 11 bases in between. The CDR3 is made up of 15 amino acids. Germline CDR1 MNHEY, CDR2 SVGAGI. CDR3 bases: TGTGCCAGCAGTTACGGAATCGATACCCAAGAGACCCAGTACTTC. Its translation is CASSYGIDTQETQYF.